This T cell receptor beta chain stems from a study of CDR3 diversity in severe acne. Trimming removed 2 bases from V and 8 bases from J, with 9 bases in between. This CDR3 comprises 12 residues. Germline V CDR1 and CDR2: ENHRY, SYGVKD. This clonotype is labeled as medium-sized. TCRdb ran MiXCR on the PCR reads and lists one entry per CDR3 protein. The table lists 89,000 or so distinct CDR3 sequences, over 45% of them singletons. The V call is TRBV10-3, the J call TRBJ1-2; D remains unclear. The specimen sequenced was blood. This TCR came from a male donor in good health, serving as a control. The chain's CDR3 is CAISEGTGGYTF. For the CDR3, the DNA is TGTGCCATCAGTGAGGGCACCGGGGGCTACACCTTC.